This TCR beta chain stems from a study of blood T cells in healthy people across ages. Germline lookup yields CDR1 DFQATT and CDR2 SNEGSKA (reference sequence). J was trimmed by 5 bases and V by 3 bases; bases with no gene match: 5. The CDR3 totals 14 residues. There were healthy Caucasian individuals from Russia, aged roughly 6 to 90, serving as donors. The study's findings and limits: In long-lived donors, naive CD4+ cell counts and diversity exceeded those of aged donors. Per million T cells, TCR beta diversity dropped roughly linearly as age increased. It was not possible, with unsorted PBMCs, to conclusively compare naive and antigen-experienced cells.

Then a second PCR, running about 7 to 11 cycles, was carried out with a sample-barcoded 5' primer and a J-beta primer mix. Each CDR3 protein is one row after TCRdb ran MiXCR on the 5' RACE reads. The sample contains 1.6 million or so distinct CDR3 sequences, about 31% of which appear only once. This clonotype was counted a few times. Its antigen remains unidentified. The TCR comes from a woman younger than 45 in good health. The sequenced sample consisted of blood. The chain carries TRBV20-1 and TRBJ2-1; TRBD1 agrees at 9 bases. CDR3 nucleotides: TGCAGTGCTAGGAGGGGGGACAGGGACAATGAGCAGTTCTTC. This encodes CSARRGDRDNEQFF.